The rows below give T cell receptor beta chains drawn from one sample of a study of T cells in Graves' hyperthyroidism and ophthalmopathy. In TCRdb, the multiplex PCR reads were re-called with MiXCR into one record per CDR3 protein. The sample has around 380,000 distinct CDR3 sequences, approximately 15% seen once. Sequenced material: blood. All receptors come from a young man with Graves' hyperthyroidism that later progressed to Graves' ophthalmopathy. CDR3s include the opening cysteine and the closing phenylalanine or tryptophan. The D gene is left open where the match is weak. Clone size is stated in some rows and not others, as once, few, many or a class when expanded.

D	size	V	J	CDR3	DNA
NA	many	TRBV28	TRBJ1-5	CASSSPGGNQPQHF	TGTGCCAGCAGTTCCCCGGGGGGCAATCAGCCCCAGCATTTT
NA	NA	TRBV11-3	TRBJ2-7	CASSLDRLISYEQYF	TGTGCCAGCAGCTTAGATCGTCTGATTTCCTACGAGCAGTACTTC
NA	many	TRBV30	TRBJ2-7	CAWAGDFYEQYF	TGTGCCTGGGCAGGGGACTTCTACGAGCAGTACTTC
NA	many	TRBV28	TRBJ2-5	CAHWGSNRPGTQYF	TGTGCCCACTGGGGCAGCAACCGGCCAGGGACCCAGTACTTC
TRBD2	many	TRBV11-2	TRBJ2-3	CASSTWTSGGIASQYF	TGTGCCAGCAGCACCTGGACTAGCGGGGGAATCGCGTCGCAGTATTTT
NA	many	TRBV11-2	TRBJ2-7	CASSADSPQDEQYF	TGTGCCAGCAGCGCGGACAGCCCGCAGGACGAGCAGTACTTC
NA	many	TRBV2	TRBJ2-3	CASSPGPSTDTQYF	TGTGCCAGCAGTCCGGGACCATCCACAGATACGCAGTATTTT
NA	NA	TRBV19	TRBJ1-5	CASSWTEDSNQPQHF	TGTGCCAGTAGTTGGACAGAGGATAGCAATCAGCCCCAGCATTTT
TRBD2	NA	TRBV29-1	TRBJ2-3	CSVDARGGYPTDTQYF	TGCAGCGTTGATGCGCGGGGGGGCTATCCAACAGATACGCAGTATTTT
NA	many	TRBV6-1	TRBJ2-7	CASSNPVSHKQYF	TGTGCCAGCAGTAACCCTGTTTCCCACAAGCAGTACTTC
NA	NA	TRBV4-1	TRBJ2-1	CASSQGGVGYNEQFF	TGCGCCAGCAGCCAAGGAGGGGTAGGCTACAATGAGCAGTTCTTC
TRBD2	many	TRBV6-5	TRBJ2-7	CASSYSVAGVIYEQYF	TGTGCCAGCAGTTACTCGGTAGCGGGGGTCATCTACGAGCAGTACTTC
NA	NA	TRBV9	TRBJ1-1	CASSPTAGDTEAFF	TGTGCCAGCAGCCCAACAGCCGGGGACACTGAAGCTTTCTTT
TRBD1	NA	TRBV6-1	TRBJ1-3	CASTRAVDRGGNTIYF	TGTGCCAGCACCCGAGCGGTGGACAGGGGGGGAAACACCATATATTTT
TRBD2	many	TRBV5-1	TRBJ2-7	CASSLLAGVYYEQYF	TGCGCCAGCAGCTTACTAGCGGGGGTATACTACGAGCAGTACTTC
NA	many	TRBV11-3	TRBJ1-3	CASRRGTGNTIYF	TGTGCCAGCCGCCGGGGGACTGGAAACACCATATATTTT
NA	many	TRBV28	TRBJ1-5	CASSFMGWVGNQPQHF	TGTGCCAGCAGTTTCATGGGGTGGGTAGGCAATCAGCCCCAACATTTT
NA	NA	TRBV5-1	TRBJ1-6	CASSLEGVLNSPLHF	TGCGCCAGCAGCTTGGAGGGGGTTTTAAATTCACCCCTCCACTTT
NA	many	TRBV6-2/TRBV6-3	TRBJ1-6	CASGARSSYNSPLHF	TGTGCCAGCGGGGCGCGGAGCTCCTATAATTCACCCCTCCACTTT
NA	few	TRBV5-6	TRBJ2-7	CASSLDRPSSYEQYF	TGTGCCAGCAGCTTGGACAGGCCGAGCTCCTACGAGCAGTACTTC
NA	many	TRBV28	TRBJ2-1	CASSLGGALNEQFF	TGTGCCAGCAGTTTAGGGGGGGCTTTAAATGAGCAGTTCTTC
NA	NA	TRBV12-3/TRBV12-4	TRBJ2-6	CASSPGSSMVLTF	TGTGCCAGCAGTCCTGGTTCCTCTATGGTCCTGACTTTC
NA	many	TRBV6-5	TRBJ1-1	CASSYGGSNTEAFF	TGTGCCAGCAGTTACGGGGGATCGAACACTGAAGCTTTCTTT
TRBD1	many	TRBV12-5	TRBJ1-5	CASGFDREANQPQHF	TGTGCTAGTGGTTTCGACAGGGAGGCAAATCAGCCCCAGCATTTT
TRBD1	many	TRBV28	TRBJ1-5	CASSYYPGQGDRYGNQPQHF	TGTGCCAGCAGTTACTACCCGGGTCAGGGGGATAGGTACGGCAATCAGCCCCAGCATTTT
NA	few	TRBV5-1	TRBJ1-1	CASSLWDPSEAFF	TGCGCCAGCAGCCTTTGGGATCCGAGTGAAGCTTTCTTT
TRBD1	many	TRBV27	TRBJ2-7	CASSAPGQGDEQYF	TGTGCCAGCAGTGCCCCGGGACAGGGGGACGAGCAGTACTTC
TRBD1	NA	TRBV5-5	TRBJ1-5	CASSPDRGLGQPQHF	TGTGCCAGCAGCCCGGACAGGGGGCTAGGTCAGCCCCAGCATTTT
NA	many	TRBV12-3/TRBV12-4	TRBJ1-1	CASSFTATDTEAFF	TGTGCCAGCAGTTTTACAGCAACAGACACTGAAGCTTTCTTT
NA	many	TRBV30	TRBJ1-2	CAWKRWGYTF	TGTGCCTGGAAAAGGTGGGGCTACACCTTC
NA	many	TRBV24-1	TRBJ1-2	CATSDFRQRGGYTF	TGTGCCACCAGTGATTTTCGTCAGAGAGGCGGCTACACCTTC
NA	few	TRBV7-8	TRBJ2-2	CASSARSTGELFF	TGTGCCAGCAGCGCCCGATCTACCGGGGAGCTGTTTTTT
TRBD1	NA	TRBV5-8	TRBJ1-4	CASSGTGGPEKLFF	TGTGCCAGCAGCGGGACAGGGGGTCCTGAAAAACTGTTTTTT
NA	few	TRBV12-3/TRBV12-4	TRBJ2-2	CASSFGLSGELFF	TGTGCCAGCAGTTTTGGTTTATCCGGGGAGCTGTTTTTT
NA	many	TRBV7-8	TRBJ2-5	CASSLANSQETQYF	TGTGCCAGCAGCTTAGCGAACAGCCAAGAGACCCAGTACTTC
NA	few	TRBV25-1	TRBJ2-6	CASSVPLPGANVLTF	TGTGCCAGCAGCGTACCACTCCCTGGGGCCAACGTCCTGACTTTC
NA	many	TRBV2	TRBJ1-2	CARRSYGYTF	TGTGCCCGAAGGTCCTATGGCTACACCTTC
TRBD1	few	TRBV20-1	TRBJ1-1	CSARIGTGNTEAFF	TGCAGTGCCAGGATTGGGACAGGGAACACTGAAGCTTTCTTT
NA	NA	TRBV12-3/TRBV12-4	TRBJ2-5	CASSPRGVADQETQYF	TGTGCCAGCAGTCCTAGGGGGGTAGCGGATCAAGAGACCCAGTACTTC
TRBD1	NA	TRBV4-2	TRBJ2-2	CASSQEGTGGNTGELFF	TGTGCCAGCAGCCAAGAAGGGACAGGGGGTAACACCGGGGAGCTGTTTTTT